This TCR beta chain was identified during a study of blood T cell repertoires in COVID-19. Study in general: Specimens from acute and convalescent COVID-19 originated in the United States, Italy and Spain.

From germline, CDR1 is KGHDR and CDR2 SFDVKD. The V segment lost 9 bases and the J segment 1 base; nucleotides outside the gene matches: 9. The CDR3 runs 17 residues. Original processing notes: Counts of nucleated cells, estimated from reference gene primer amplification, were obtained. The method was immunoSEQ multiplex PCR; TCRdb's version includes in-frame clones alone and lacks a portion of them. V and J calls and clone size follow that table, whereas D and trimming were derived from the DNA. The sample consists of approximately 190,000 clones, around 86% of them appearing once. The chain joins TRBV24-1 to TRBJ2-1, with TRBD2 matching 12 bases. Sequencing was done on a sample of peripheral blood. The clonotype was recovered from a woman between 40 and 50 years old with acute or convalescent COVID-19. The CDR3 spells CATASRLAGGSYNEQFF. The DNA of the CDR3 is TGTGCCACCGCGTCGAGGCTAGCGGGAGGGTCCTACAATGAGCAGTTCTTC.